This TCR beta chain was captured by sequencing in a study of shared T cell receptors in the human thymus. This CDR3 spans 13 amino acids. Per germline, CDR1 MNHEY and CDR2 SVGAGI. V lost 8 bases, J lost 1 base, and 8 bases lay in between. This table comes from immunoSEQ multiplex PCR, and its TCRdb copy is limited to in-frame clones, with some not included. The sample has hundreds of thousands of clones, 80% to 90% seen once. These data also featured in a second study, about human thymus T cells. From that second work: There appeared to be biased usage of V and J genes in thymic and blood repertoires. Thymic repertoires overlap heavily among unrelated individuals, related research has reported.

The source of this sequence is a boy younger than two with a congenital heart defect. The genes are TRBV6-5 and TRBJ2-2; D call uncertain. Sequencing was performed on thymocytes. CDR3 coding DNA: TGTGCCAGCTCACGCGGGAACACCGGGGAGCTGTTTTTT. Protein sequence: CASSRGNTGELFF.